Listed below are T cell receptor beta chains from one sample, sequenced in a study of spatial heterogeneity in lung cancer. One entry per CDR3 protein results from TCRdb running MiXCR on the 5' RACE reads. This sample carries 15,000 to 20,000 distinct CDR3 sequences, about 6.5% of them seen once, and the ten largest clones take 20% to 25%. Sequenced material: lung tumor tissue, taken at surgery. These receptor sequences come from a female donor with early-stage non-small cell lung cancer. CDR3s include the opening cysteine and the closing phenylalanine or tryptophan. D genes are given only for firm matches. A clone size is listed for some rows: how often the clone was seen (once, few, many), or a class if it is expanded.

>.|13|many|TRBV12-3/TRBV12-4|TRBJ1-1
CASSLKGGSEAFF
TGTGCCAGCAGTTTAAAGGGGGGTTCTGAAGCTTTCTTT
>.|12|many|TRBV13|TRBJ2-5
CASSLAQETQYF
TGTGCCAGCAGCTTAGCCCAAGAGACCCAGTACTTC
>.|12|.|TRBV29-1|TRBJ1-1
CSGTGWETEAFF
TGCAGCGGAACAGGGTGGGAGACTGAAGCTTTCTTT
>.|13|medium-sized|TRBV12-5|TRBJ2-2
CASAPVAGGELFF
TGTGCTAGCGCACCCGTGGCGGGCGGGGAGCTGTTTTTT
>.|14|many|TRBV29-1|TRBJ1-1
CSVTYEYMNTEAFF
TGCAGCGTTACGTATGAGTACATGAACACTGAAGCTTTCTTT
>.|13|few|TRBV28|TRBJ1-2
CASSKTPGAGYTF
TGTGCCAGCAGTAAGACCCCTGGGGCCGGCTACACCTTC
>.|17|.|TRBV28|TRBJ2-6
CASTPVGRALGANVLTF
TGTGCCAGCACCCCCGTGGGCCGCGCGTTGGGGGCCAACGTCCTGACTTTC
>.|16|few|TRBV5-8|TRBJ1-5
CASSKGLEGAQRPQHF
TGTGCCAGCAGCAAAGGCCTGGAAGGGGCCCAGCGACCCCAGCATTTT
>.|12|few|TRBV25-1|TRBJ2-6
CASSPGANVLTF
TGTGCCAGCAGCCCAGGGGCCAACGTCCTGACTTTC
>.|16|many|TRBV25-1|TRBJ2-2
CASSEYWAGVTGELFF
TGTGCCAGCAGTGAATATTGGGCAGGCGTCACCGGGGAGCTGTTTTTT
>TRBD1|15|.|TRBV10-3|TRBJ2-2
CAITSGTGEAGELFF
TGTGCCATCACGAGCGGGACAGGGGAGGCCGGGGAGCTGTTTTTT
>TRBD2|17|many|TRBV9|TRBJ2-3
CASSVGLAGASTDTQYF
TGTGCCAGCAGCGTAGGTCTAGCGGGGGCTAGCACAGATACGCAGTATTTT
>TRBD2|18|many|TRBV6-1|TRBJ2-3
CASRARLAGGLRTDTQYF
TGTGCCAGCAGAGCACGACTAGCGGGGGGCCTGAGAACAGATACGCAGTATTTT
>.|14|many|TRBV6-1|TRBJ2-7
CASSEASSRHEQYF
TGTGCCAGCAGTGAAGCCTCCAGCAGGCACGAGCAGTACTTC
>TRBD2|16|many|TRBV20-1|TRBJ2-2
CSAGLAGAMNTGELFF
TGCAGTGCTGGACTAGCGGGGGCCATGAACACCGGGGAGCTGTTTTTT
>.|16|many|TRBV9|TRBJ2-3
CASSPSVKQTPDTQYF
TGTGCCAGCAGCCCATCCGTGAAGCAGACGCCAGATACGCAGTATTTT
>.|15|.|TRBV4-3|TRBJ1-3
CASSLGSGAGNTIYF
TGCGCCAGCAGCCTAGGAAGTGGCGCTGGAAACACCATATATTTT
>.|13|.|TRBV29-1|TRBJ2-5
CSVDRVIGETQYF
TGCAGCGTTGACAGGGTTATAGGAGAGACCCAGTACTTC
>.|16|many|TRBV12-3/TRBV12-4|TRBJ2-3
CASSSRGYLPTDTQYF
TGTGCCAGCAGTTCCAGGGGCTACTTGCCCACAGATACGCAGTATTTT
>.|13|many|TRBV20-1|TRBJ1-1
CSASPDSVTEAFF
TGCAGTGCTAGTCCGGACAGCGTCACTGAAGCTTTCTTT
>TRBD1|12|many|TRBV20-1|TRBJ2-7
CCTGTVANEQYF
TGCTGCACGGGGACAGTAGCTAACGAGCAGTACTTC
>.|15|many|TRBV6-5|TRBJ1-1
CASSPQPGANTEAFF
TGTGCCAGCAGTCCACAACCGGGCGCGAACACTGAAGCTTTCTTT
>TRBD1|14|few|TRBV11-1|TRBJ2-1
CASSRDRSYNEQFF
TGTGCCAGCAGTCGGGACAGATCCTACAATGAGCAGTTCTTC
>.|14|many|TRBV7-7|TRBJ2-1
CASSPSGSRNEQFF
TGTGCCAGCAGTCCTTCGGGTAGCAGGAATGAGCAGTTCTTC
>.|14|medium-sized|TRBV20-1|TRBJ2-1
CSATFGSGYNEQFF
TGCAGTGCTACATTTGGTAGCGGCTACAATGAGCAGTTCTTC
>TRBD1|19|many|TRBV27|TRBJ1-5
CASSLRPIDGDRDGQPQHF
TGTGCCAGCAGTTTACGGCCAATCGACGGGGACAGGGATGGTCAGCCCCAGCATTTT
>.|13|many|TRBV7-2|TRBJ2-1
CASSSPFYNEQFF
TGTGCCAGCAGCTCGCCATTCTACAATGAGCAGTTCTTC
>.|14|many|TRBV6-1|TRBJ2-1
CASSSGWNYNEQFF
TGTGCCAGCAGTTCAGGGTGGAACTACAATGAGCAGTTCTTC
>.|13|many|TRBV12-3/TRBV12-4|TRBJ2-7
CASSSQGSYEQYF
TGTGCCAGCAGTTCGCAGGGGAGTTACGAGCAGTACTTC
>.|11|few|TRBV18|TRBJ2-3
CASSPSGYEYF
TGTGCCAGCTCACCTAGTGGATACGAGTATTTT
>.|13|medium-sized|TRBV20-1|TRBJ2-7
CSASGGEGYEQYF
TGCAGTGCTAGCGGGGGAGAGGGATACGAGCAGTACTTC
>.|16|many|TRBV11-2|TRBJ2-3
CASSSRFALSTDTQYF
TGTGCCAGCAGTTCCCGCTTTGCGTTGAGCACAGATACGCAGTATTTT
>.|14|many|TRBV6-4|TRBJ2-5
CASSDGGRQETQYF
TGTGCCAGCAGTGACGGCGGCCGTCAAGAGACCCAGTACTTC
>.|11|.|TRBV28|TRBJ2-1
CASSYGNEQFF
TGTGCCAGCAGTTATGGGAATGAGCAGTTCTTC
>.|17|many|TRBV6-5|TRBJ2-2
CASSYSLWGTQGGELFF
TGTGCCAGCAGTTACAGTCTTTGGGGGACCCAAGGCGGGGAGCTGTTTTTT